This TCR beta chain derives from a study of vaccination and CD4 T cells after COVID-19. Sequenced with the Oncomine TCR Beta short-read assay was DNA taken from cultured CD4+ T cells. TCRdb re-derived calls from the PCR reads in MiXCR, one entry per CDR3 protein. The profile shows about 15,000 distinct CDR3 sequences, 39% of them singletons. A note on this clonotype: Its antigen is not known.

Treatment defined: roughly 11-day PBMC culture with coronavirus spike peptide pools or control peptides (ViraFEST assay). This TCR was sampled from a human donor who had recovered from COVID-19. The material sequenced was CD4+ T cells from blood, cultured in vitro, taken before SARS-CoV-2 vaccination.

DNA for the CDR3: TGTGCCAGCAGGGGTCTTACCGGGGAGCTGTTTTTT. It codes for CASRGLTGELFF. This chain connects TRBV11-2 to TRBJ2-2; D ambiguous. CDR3 length equals 12 residues. The germline gives CDR1 SGHAT, CDR2 FQNNGV. Trimming took 6 bases from V and 5 from J, leaving 7 bases between them.